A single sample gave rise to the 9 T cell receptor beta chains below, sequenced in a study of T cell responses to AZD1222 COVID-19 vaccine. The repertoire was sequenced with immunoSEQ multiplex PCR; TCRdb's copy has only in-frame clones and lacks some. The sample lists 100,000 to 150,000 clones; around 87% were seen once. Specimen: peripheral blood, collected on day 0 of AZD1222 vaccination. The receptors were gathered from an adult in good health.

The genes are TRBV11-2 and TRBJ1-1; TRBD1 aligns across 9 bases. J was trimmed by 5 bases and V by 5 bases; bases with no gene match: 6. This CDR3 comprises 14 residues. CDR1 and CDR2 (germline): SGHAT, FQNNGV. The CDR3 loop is CASSPRTGDTEAFF. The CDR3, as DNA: TGTGCCAGCAGCCCTAGGACAGGGGATACTGAAGCTTTCTTT.

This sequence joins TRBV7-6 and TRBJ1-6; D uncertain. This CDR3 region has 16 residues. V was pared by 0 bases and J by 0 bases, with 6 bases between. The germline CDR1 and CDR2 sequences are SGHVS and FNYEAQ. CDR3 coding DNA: TGTGCCAGCAGCTTAGCTACAGACTCCTATAATTCACCCCTCCACTTT. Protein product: CASSLATDSYNSPLHF.

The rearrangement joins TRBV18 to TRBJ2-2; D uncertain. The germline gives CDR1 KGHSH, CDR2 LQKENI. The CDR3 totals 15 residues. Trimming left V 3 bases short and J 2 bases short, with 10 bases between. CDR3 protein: CASSPPRPNTGELFF. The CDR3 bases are TGTGCCAGCTCACCCCCCCGGCCCAACACCGGGGAGCTGTTTTTT.

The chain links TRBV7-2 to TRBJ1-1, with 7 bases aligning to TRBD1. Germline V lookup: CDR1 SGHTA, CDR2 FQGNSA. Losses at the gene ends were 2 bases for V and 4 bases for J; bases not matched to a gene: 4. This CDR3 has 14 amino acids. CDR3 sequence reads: CASSLRGQLTEAFF. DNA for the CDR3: TGTGCCAGCAGCTTAAGGGGACAGCTCACTGAAGCTTTCTTT.

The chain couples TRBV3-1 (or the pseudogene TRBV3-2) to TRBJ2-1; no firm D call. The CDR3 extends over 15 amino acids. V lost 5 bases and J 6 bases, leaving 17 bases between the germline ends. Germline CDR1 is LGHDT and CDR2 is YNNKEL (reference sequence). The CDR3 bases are TGTGCCAGCAGCTTAACTCATGGGTATGCCAATGAGCAGTTCTTC. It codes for CASSLTHGYANEQFF.

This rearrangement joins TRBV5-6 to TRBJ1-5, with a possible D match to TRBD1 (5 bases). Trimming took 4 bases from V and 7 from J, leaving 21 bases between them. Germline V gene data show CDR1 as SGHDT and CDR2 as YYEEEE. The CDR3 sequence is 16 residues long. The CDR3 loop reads CASSNTREARVQPQHF. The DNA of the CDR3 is TGTGCCAGCAGCAACACCAGGGAAGCGAGGGTACAGCCCCAGCATTTT.

The CDR3 is CASSPTLIGEAFF. For the CDR3, the DNA is TGTGCCAGCAGCCCGACACTGATCGGTGAAGCTTTCTTT. The chain links TRBV3-1 (or the pseudogene TRBV3-2) to TRBJ1-1; no clear D gene. Trimming shortened V by 4 bases and J by 7 bases, and 13 bases separated the two germline ends. The V gene's germline CDR1 is LGHDT and CDR2 YNNKEL (reference sequence). The CDR3 runs 13 residues.

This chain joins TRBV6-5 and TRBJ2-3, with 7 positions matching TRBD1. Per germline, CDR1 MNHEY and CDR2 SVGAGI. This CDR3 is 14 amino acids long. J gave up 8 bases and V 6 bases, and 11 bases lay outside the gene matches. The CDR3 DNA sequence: TGTGCCAGCAGCCTCCGGGACAGCGTTTTTACGCAGTATTTT. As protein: CASSLRDSVFTQYF.

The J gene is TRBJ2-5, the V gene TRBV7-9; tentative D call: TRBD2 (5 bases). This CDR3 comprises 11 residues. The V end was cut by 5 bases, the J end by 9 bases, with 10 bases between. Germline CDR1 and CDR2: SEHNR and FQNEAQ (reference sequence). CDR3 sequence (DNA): TGTGCCAGCAGCCCCACCGGGGCCCAGTACTTC. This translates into CASSPTGAQYF.